The clone carrying this T cell receptor beta chain showed up just a few times. What it recognizes is unknown. This record belongs to a study of shared clonotypes between healthy human individuals. The germline V gene encodes CDR1 SNHLY and CDR2 FYNNEI. Between the trimmed V and J ends, which lost 8 bases and 3 bases, there was a span of 13 bases. This CDR3 is built from 13 residues. Findings and limits, study-wide: Clonotype sharing among donors was expected to depend on sequencing depth.

As processed by the authors: With immunoSEQ giving junction-only sequences and no quality scores, filtering differed. Some clones are missing from TCRdb's copy, which holds only in-frame ones; the method was immunoSEQ multiplex PCR. V and J calls and clone size follow that table, whereas D and trimming were derived from the DNA. The sample contains about 510,000 clones, 60% to 80% of which appear only once. The TCR sequence derives from a woman aged 40 to 50 in good health. Some clones in this sample may be carry-over from other donors' samples. The sample taken for sequencing was PBMCs. The chain recombines TRBV2 with TRBJ1-2; a possible D gene is TRBD1 (6 bases). The DNA for the CDR3 is TGTGCCAGCGCCAGGACAGCTGACTATGGCTACACCTTC. This codes for CASARTADYGYTF.